One sample yielded the 28 T cell receptor beta chains listed below, sequenced in a study of cytomegalovirus exposure and HLA in healthy donors. Researchers ran the PCR with 60 Vbeta and 13 Jbeta primers. Clones were read by immunoSEQ multiplex PCR, and TCRdb kept only the in-frame ones, dropping some. Of approximately 190,000 clones listed, 82% are singletons. Sequencing input: PBMCs. These receptors originate from a woman in her forties or fifties in good health and CMV-seropositive.

The CDR3 spells CASRPTGVDGYTF. CDR3 DNA sequence: TGTGCCAGCAGACCTACAGGGGTCGATGGCTACACCTTC. The genes are TRBV28 and TRBJ1-2; 7 bases align to TRBD1. In germline, CDR1 is MDHEN, CDR2 SYDVKM. J lost 6 bases, V lost 6 bases, and 7 bases had no gene match. The CDR3 has 13 residues.

This chain links TRBV19 with TRBJ1-1, with 7 bases identical to TRBD1. V shed 7 bases and J 0 bases; nucleotides not matched to a gene: 5. The CDR3 is 14 residues long. Germline V lookup: CDR1 LNHDA, CDR2 SQIVND (reference sequence). The CDR3 DNA is TGTGCCAGTAAAAAGGACAGGATGAACACTGAAGCTTTCTTT. Its protein product is CASKKDRMNTEAFF.

The V and J genes are TRBV19 and TRBJ1-5, with 8 bases that match TRBD1. J was trimmed by 2 bases and V by 7 bases; bases with no gene match: 10. This CDR3 has 16 residues. Germline lookup yields CDR1 LNHDA and CDR2 SQIVND (reference sequence). The DNA for the CDR3 is TGTGCCAGTAAGTGGGACAGGAGTATGGGCAATCAGCCCCAGCATTTT. Its translation is CASKWDRSMGNQPQHF.

The rearrangement joins TRBV2 to TRBJ2-5; weak D call: TRBD2 (6 bases). Trimming left V 4 bases short and J 2 bases short, with 8 bases between. CDR1 is SNHLY, CDR2 FYNNEI, per germline. The CDR3 runs to 13 residues. The DNA of the CDR3 is TGTGCCAGCAGTGCCCGGGGGCAAGAGACCCAGTACTTC. This translates into CASSARGQETQYF. Full variable domain (rest looked up from reference TRBV2 and TRBJ2-5): EPEVTQTPSHQVTQMGQEVILRCVPISNHLYFYWYRQILGQKVEFLVSFYNNEISEKSEIFDDQFSVERPDGSNFTLKIRSTKLEDSAMYFCASSARGQETQYFGPGTRLLVL.

V and J are TRBV6-6 and TRBJ2-1; 10 positions match TRBD2. V gave up 4 bases and J gave up 8 bases; unmatched junction bases: 5. There are 14 residues in the CDR3. CDR1 and CDR2 from the germline V gene are MNHNY and SVGAGI (reference sequence). The CDR3 DNA follows: TGTGCCAGCAGTTGGGCTAGCGGGAGTGATGAGCAGTTCTTC. Its translation is CASSWASGSDEQFF.

The chain employs TRBV4-1 and TRBJ2-3; tentative D call: TRBD1 (5 bases). Trimming removed 1 base at V and 10 bases at J, with 12 bases between. Germline lookup yields CDR1 MGHRA and CDR2 YSYEKL. This CDR3 contains 13 residues. The CDR3 DNA follows: TGCGCCAGCAGCCAAGTCCAGCAGGGCCCGCAGTATTTT. Translating gives CASSQVQQGPQYF.

The chain carries TRBV28 and TRBJ2-7; tentative D call: TRBD2 (6 bases). The V end was cut by 3 bases, the J end by 1 base, with 10 bases between. This CDR3 spans 14 amino acids. In germline, CDR1 is MDHEN, CDR2 SYDVKM. As DNA, the CDR3 is TGTGCCAGCAGTTTGGGGACTCCTTCCTACGAGCAGTACTTC. Protein product: CASSLGTPSYEQYF.

The rearrangement joins TRBV7-2 to TRBJ1-2; D unclear. The V end was cut by 3 bases, the J end by 3 bases, with 14 bases between. The CDR3 extends over 15 amino acids. Germline V gives CDR1 SGHTA, CDR2 FQGNSA. CDR3 DNA sequence: TGTGCCAGCAGCTTCCGGGAGGGCCCGGACTATGGCTACACCTTC. Protein sequence: CASSFREGPDYGYTF.

This sequence joins TRBV2 and TRBJ1-6; possibly TRBD1 for D (6 bases). This CDR3 has 15 residues. Trimming left V 8 bases short and J 10 bases short, with 21 bases between. The germline gives CDR1 SNHLY, CDR2 FYNNEI. For the CDR3, the DNA is TGTGCCAGCGAAAAGGCGGGGGCAAGACGGTCACCCCTCCACTTT. It translates to CASEKAGARRSPLHF.

V usage is TRBV10-3 and J usage is TRBJ2-2; TRBD1 is a possible D gene (5 bases). In germline, CDR1 is ENHRY, CDR2 SYGVKD. V was shortened by 7 bases and J by 3 bases, with 18 bases between the two germline ends. This CDR3 is 16 amino acids long. Here the CDR3 reads CAITARQSMDTGELFF. DNA for the CDR3: TGTGCCATCACGGCCCGACAGTCGATGGACACCGGGGAGCTGTTTTTT.

Only one count was recorded for this clone. The rearrangement uses TRBV7-9 and TRBJ2-1, with no clear D. Germline assignment: CDR1 SEHNR and CDR2 FQNEAQ (reference sequence). Trimming cost V 5 bases and J 2 bases, with 13 bases left between them. The CDR3 spans 15 residues. The CDR3 spells CASSPDPPPYNEQFF. DNA for the CDR3: TGTGCCAGCAGCCCAGATCCTCCCCCCTACAATGAGCAGTTCTTC.

This CDR3 is CAISESLGRGSGEQYF. Here the CDR3 DNA reads TGTGCCATCAGTGAGTCGCTTGGTCGAGGATCTGGCGAGCAGTACTTC. The chain recombines TRBV10-3 with TRBJ2-7, with D unclear. Trimming left V 0 bases short and J 6 bases short, with 18 bases between. Germline V gene sequence: CDR1 ENHRY, CDR2 SYGVKD. There are 16 residues in the CDR3.

The rearrangement links TRBV28 to TRBJ2-7; 9 nucleotides agree with TRBD2. Looked up from germline, CDR1 is MDHEN and CDR2 is SYDVKM. CDR3 length: 14 amino acids. V lost 5 bases to trimming and J lost 4 bases; unmatched junction nucleotides: 6. CDR3 protein: CASSPRGGQYEQYF. The CDR3 DNA sequence: TGTGCCAGCAGTCCGCGGGGGGGCCAGTACGAGCAGTACTTC.

This clone was counted only a few times. The rearrangement joins TRBV5-5 to TRBJ1-2; possible D gene TRBD1, 6 bases. With 4 bases removed from V and 3 bases from J, the gap between germline ends came to 13 bases. CDR1 is SGHKS, CDR2 YYEKEE, per germline (reference sequence). The CDR3 runs 14 residues. As DNA, the CDR3 is TGTGCCAGCAGCCCCGGACAGACTTACTATGGCTACACCTTC. It translates to CASSPGQTYYGYTF.

For the CDR3, the DNA is TGTGCCAGCAGTTCCCACAGGCTCAGGGGCGAGCAGTACTTC. Its protein is CASSSHRLRGEQYF. V usage is TRBV28 and J usage is TRBJ2-7; weak D call: TRBD1 (6 bases). CDR1 and CDR2 from the germline V gene are MDHEN and SYDVKM. The CDR3 extends over 14 amino acids. Trimming removed 4 bases at V and 6 bases at J, with 16 bases between.

The gene calls are TRBV7-4 and TRBJ2-5; 10 positions agree with TRBD2. The germline CDR1 and CDR2 sequences are SGHVT and SQSDAQ. CDR3 length: 15 residues. Trimming at V came to 11 bases and at J to 3 bases, leaving 12 bases not matched to a gene. The CDR3 DNA follows: TGTGCCCGGGAGGTAGCGGGGGGACGAGAAGAGACCCAGTACTTC. It is translated as CAREVAGGREETQYF. The full variable domain, with the rest looked up from reference TRBV7-4 and TRBJ2-5, is GAGVSQSPRYKVAKRGRDVALRCDSISGHVTLYWYRQTLGQGSEVLTYSQSDAQRDKSGRPSGRFSAERPERSVSTLKIQRTEQGDSAVYLCAREVAGGREETQYFGPGTRLLVL.

The chain employs TRBV4-3 and TRBJ1-3, with a weak D call TRBD1 (5 bases). Germline CDR1 reads LGHNA; CDR2 reads YSLEER. This CDR3 comprises 17 residues. The germline V and J ends were trimmed by 0 bases and 4 bases, with 16 bases remaining between them. The CDR3 DNA is TGCGCCAGCAGCCAAGATTCGGTGGGAGGGGTAGGAAACACCATATATTTT. Its translation: CASSQDSVGGVGNTIYF.

The chain employs TRBV25-1 and TRBJ2-3, with a weak D call TRBD1 (5 bases). Germline lookup yields CDR1 MGHDK and CDR2 SYGVNS. The V gene lost 6 bases and the J gene lost 7 bases, with 14 bases spanning the gap. The CDR3 sequence is 13 residues long. The CDR3 here is CASRSQGSHTQYF. The CDR3 region has the DNA TGTGCCAGCAGGTCTCAGGGTTCTCATACGCAGTATTTT. Full variable domain (remainder filled in from reference TRBV25-1 and TRBJ2-3): EADIYQTPRYLVIGTGKKITLECSQTMGHDKMYWYQQDPGMELHLIHYSYGVNSTEKGDLSSESTVSRIRTEHFPLTLESARPSHTSQYLCASRSQGSHTQYFGPGTRLTVL.

The chain has TRBV19 and TRBJ2-5; TRBD2 is a possible D gene (6 bases). The J call may be incorrect, as the DNA end agrees better with TRBJ2-7. The CDR3 loop spans 14 amino acids. Germline lookup yields CDR1 LNHDA and CDR2 SQIVND (reference sequence). The CDR3 region has the DNA TGTGCCAGTAGTATAGCTGGAGGGGCCTACGAGCAGTACTTC. This translates into CASSIAGGAYEQYF.

In regard to this clone: The junction does not match germline at one end; this may be a read error. The V gene is TRBV5-5, the J gene TRBJ2-2, with D maybe TRBD2 (5 bases). Germline V CDR1 and CDR2: SGHKS, YYEKEE (reference sequence). CDR3 length: 12 amino acids. CDR3 protein: CASSFGTGELVF. The CDR3 bases are TGTGCCAGCAGCTTCGGCACCGGGGAGCTGGTTTTT.

The chain recombines TRBV18 with TRBJ2-7; 10 positions agree with TRBD2. Germline CDR1 KGHSH, CDR2 LQKENI. The J segment lost 3 bases and the V segment lost 6 bases, leaving 5 bases of the junction unmatched. The CDR3 spans 14 residues. The CDR3 loop reads CASSLAGGSYEQYF. DNA for the CDR3: TGTGCCAGCTCCTTAGCGGGGGGAAGCTACGAGCAGTACTTC.

This chain joins TRBV21-1 and TRBJ2-7; the D call in the table, TRBD1, was not verified against the DNA. TRBV21-1 is reported as a pseudogene. The CDR3 totals 18 residues. CDR3 residues: CASSKVLEPRDREYEQYF. In DNA form, the CDR3 reads TGTGCCAGCAGCAAGGTCCTCGAACCCCGGGACAGGGAATACGAGCAGTACTTC.

The chain uses TRBV7-9 and TRBJ2-1; TRBD2 matches 13 bases. Losses at the gene ends were 4 bases for V and 10 bases for J; bases not matched to a gene: 4. There are 14 residues in the CDR3. Germline-derived CDR1 and CDR2 are SEHNR and FQNEAQ (reference sequence). The CDR3 bases are TGTGCCAGCAGCTGGGAGGGACTAGCGGGGGAGCAGTTCTTC. It translates to CASSWEGLAGEQFF. The whole variable domain, filled in from reference TRBV7-9 and TRBJ2-1, reads DTGVSQNPRHKITKRGQNVTFRCDPISEHNRLYWYRQTLGQGPEFLTYFQNEAQLEKSRLLSDRFSAERPKGSFSTLEIQRTEQGDSAMYLCASSWEGLAGEQFFGPGTRLTVL.

V gene TRBV28 combines with J gene TRBJ2-7; 8 bases match TRBD2. The CDR3 extends over 13 amino acids. The V gene's germline CDR1 is MDHEN and CDR2 SYDVKM. Losses at the gene ends were 9 bases for V and 4 bases for J; bases not matched to a gene: 8. The CDR3 nucleotides read TGTGCCAGTAGGAGCGGGAGCGGATACGAGCAGTACTTC. Translating it yields CASRSGSGYEQYF.

The V gene is TRBV6-1, the J gene TRBJ2-7; TRBD1 matches at 7 bases. V trimming: 6 bases; J trimming: 2 bases; junction bases outside the gene matches: 7. Per germline, CDR1 MNHNS and CDR2 SASEGT. This CDR3 has 14 amino acids. The CDR3 reads CASSSGGKAYEQYF. The CDR3 DNA follows: TGTGCCAGCAGCTCAGGGGGTAAAGCCTACGAGCAGTACTTC.

The chain uses TRBV7-8 and TRBJ1-2; 11 bases fit TRBD1. Germline V gene lookup returns CDR1 SGHVS and CDR2 FQNEAQ. The CDR3 is 16 amino acids. V gave up 5 bases and J gave up 8 bases; unmatched junction bases: 13. CDR3 loop: CASSARTGGGVMGYTF. The CDR3 coding sequence is TGTGCCAGCAGCGCCAGGACAGGGGGCGGAGTAATGGGCTACACCTTC.

This chain uses TRBV27 with TRBJ2-7; 7 bases agree with TRBD2. The CDR3 loop spans 12 amino acids. Germline V lookup: CDR1 MNHEY, CDR2 SMNVEV (reference sequence). V lost 5 bases, J lost 6 bases, and 4 bases stayed unmatched. CDR3 sequence (DNA): TGTGCCAGCAGTCGCGGGAGAGGCGAGCAGTACTTC. Its protein is CASSRGRGEQYF.

The J gene is TRBJ2-2, the V gene TRBV7-9, with 7 bases lining up with TRBD2. CDR1 and CDR2 (germline): SEHNR, FQNEAQ (reference sequence). Losses at the gene ends were 5 bases for V and 4 bases for J; bases not matched to a gene: 10. The CDR3 length is 16 residues. In DNA, the CDR3 is TGTGCCAGCAGCCAGCGACGGGGGGACGCCACCGGGGAGCTGTTTTTT. This codes for CASSQRRGDATGELFF.